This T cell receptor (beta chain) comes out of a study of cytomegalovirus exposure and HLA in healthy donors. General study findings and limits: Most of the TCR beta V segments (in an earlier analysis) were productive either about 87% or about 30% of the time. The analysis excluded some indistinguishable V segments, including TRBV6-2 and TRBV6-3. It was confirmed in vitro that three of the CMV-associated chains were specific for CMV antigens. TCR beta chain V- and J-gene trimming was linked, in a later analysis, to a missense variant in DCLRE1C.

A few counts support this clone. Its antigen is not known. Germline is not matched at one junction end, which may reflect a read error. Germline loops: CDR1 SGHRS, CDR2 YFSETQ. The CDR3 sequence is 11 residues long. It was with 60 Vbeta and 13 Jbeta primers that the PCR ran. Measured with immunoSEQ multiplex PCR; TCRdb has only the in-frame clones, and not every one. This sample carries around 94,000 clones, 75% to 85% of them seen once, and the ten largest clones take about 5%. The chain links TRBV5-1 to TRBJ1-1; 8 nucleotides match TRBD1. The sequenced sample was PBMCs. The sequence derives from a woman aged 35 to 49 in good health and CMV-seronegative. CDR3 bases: TGCGCCAGCAGCTTGTCAGGGGGCTATGAATTT. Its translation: CASSLSGGYEF.